Given below is one T cell receptor (beta chain) in context. The sample comes from a study of cytotoxic CD8 clonotypes in ibrutinib-treated CLL. Method: immunoSEQ multiplex PCR; TCRdb's copy keeps in-frame clones and lacks some. There are some 150,000 clones in the sample; about 80% occur only once, and roughly a quarter lies in the top ten. The CDR3 has 15 amino acids. V lost 0 bases to trimming and J lost 3 bases, with 12 bases between them. CDR1 is SGHRS, CDR2 YFSETQ, per germline. The sample consisted of PBMCs, taken after 12 months of ibrutinib treatment. V usage is TRBV5-1 and J usage is TRBJ2-5; D is tentatively TRBD1 or TRBD2 (5 bases each). The sequence was obtained from a human donor with chronic lymphocytic leukemia. The CDR3 DNA is TGCGCCAGCAGCTTGGGGCCCGAGGGGAAAGAGACCCAGTACTTC. This encodes CASSLGPEGKETQYF.